These 13 T cell receptor beta chains were sequenced from one sample in a study of PD-L1 blockade in urothelial cancer. The table came from immunoSEQ multiplex PCR; TCRdb's copy has only in-frame clones and leaves some out. Of tens of thousands of clones in the sample, more than 35% are singletons; the top ten hold 8.5% to 10%. This material consisted of tumor tissue, taken before atezolizumab (anti-PD-L1) treatment. Receptor source: a man between 60 and 75 years old with urothelial cancer.

The rearrangement joins TRBV9 to TRBJ2-7; 8 bases are a match to TRBD2. CDR3 length: 15 residues. V trimming: 2 bases; J trimming: 5 bases; junction bases outside the gene matches: 9. The V gene's germline CDR1 is SGDLS and CDR2 YYNGEE. CDR3 region: CASSVGLGAGNEQYF. The CDR3 bases are TGTGCCAGCAGCGTGGGACTAGGGGCCGGGAACGAGCAGTACTTC.

Only a few counts were recorded for this clone. The V gene is TRBV6-8, the J gene TRBJ2-2; 8 nucleotides agree with TRBD2. Losses at the gene ends were 5 bases for V and 7 bases for J; bases not matched to a gene: 12. Per the germline V gene, CDR1 is MNHGY and CDR2 is SAAAGT. This CDR3 comprises 16 residues. The chain's CDR3 is CASSDPGLVSGGELFF. The CDR3, as DNA: TGTGCCAGCAGTGACCCGGGACTAGTGTCGGGCGGGGAGCTGTTTTTT.

This clone showed up many times. This chain connects TRBV11-3 to TRBJ1-1; 7 positions agree with TRBD1. With V trimmed by 5 bases and J by 3 bases, 6 bases remained unmatched. The CDR3 covers 14 residues. CDR1 is SGHNT and CDR2 is YENEEA in the germline V gene. The CDR3: CASSPGTDYTEAFF. The CDR3 coding sequence is TGTGCCAGCAGCCCGGGGACAGACTACACTGAAGCTTTCTTT.

The DNA for the CDR3 is TGTGCCAGCTCACCAACTGGGACGCTTAACACCGGGGAGCTGTTTTTT. It is translated as CASSPTGTLNTGELFF. The chain uses TRBV18 and TRBJ2-2; perhaps D is TRBD1 or TRBD2 (5 bases each). CDR3 length: 16 residues. Germline CDR1 reads KGHSH; CDR2 reads LQKENI. Trimming shortened V by 2 bases and J by 2 bases, and 12 bases separated the two germline ends.

This clone was observed a handful of times. This chain links TRBV12-5 with TRBJ1-5, with 9 bases identical to TRBD1. Germline V gene sequence: CDR1 LGHNT, CDR2 FRNRAP. The CDR3 extends over 15 amino acids. The V gene end was trimmed by 3 bases and the J gene end by 2 bases; junction bases not matched to a gene: 2. The CDR3 region is CASGFWDRGNQPQHF. The CDR3 nucleotides are TGTGCTAGTGGTTTTTGGGACAGGGGCAATCAGCCCCAGCATTTT.

The rearrangement joins TRBV30 to TRBJ2-3; 9 bases line up with TRBD1. V shed 3 bases, J shed 7 bases, and the junction held 5 bases outside the gene matches. This CDR3 is 13 amino acids long. CDR1 is GTSNPN and CDR2 is SVGIG in the germline V gene (reference sequence). CDR3 nucleotide sequence: TGTGCCTGGAGCCCGGGACAGGGAAATACGCAGTATTTT. Protein sequence: CAWSPGQGNTQYF.

This clone was detected many times. The V and J genes are TRBV6-8 and TRBJ1-1; no reliable D call. Per the germline V gene, CDR1 is MNHGY and CDR2 is SAAAGT. This CDR3 is 13 amino acids long. V lost 10 bases and J lost 2, with 14 bases in between. This CDR3 is CAINWEPNTEAFF. In DNA form, the CDR3 reads TGTGCCATCAACTGGGAGCCTAACACTGAAGCTTTCTTT.

Within the sample, this clone is medium-sized. The chain joins TRBV6-8 to TRBJ2-3; 8 positions agree with TRBD2. Germline V gives CDR1 MNHGY, CDR2 SAAAGT. V trimming: 2 bases; J trimming: 2 bases; junction bases outside the gene matches: 0. This CDR3 region has 14 residues. The CDR3: CASSYGLATDTQYF. CDR3 coding DNA: TGTGCCAGCAGTTACGGACTAGCCACAGATACGCAGTATTTT.

In this sample, this clone turned up a few times. V is TRBV4-1 and J is TRBJ2-7, with D possibly TRBD1 on 6 matching bases. Germline V CDR1 and CDR2: MGHRA, YSYEKL. V lost 1 base and J 2 bases, leaving 12 bases between the germline ends. CDR3 length equals 15 residues. CDR3 sequence reads: CASSQGSGQTYEQYF. DNA for the CDR3: TGCGCCAGCAGCCAAGGATCGGGACAAACCTACGAGCAGTACTTC.

The CDR3 DNA sequence: TGTGCCACCAGCCCTCGGACAGGGGGGAGAGAAAAACTGTTTTTT. As protein: CATSPRTGGREKLFF. The chain has TRBV15 and TRBJ1-4, with TRBD1 identical over 10 bases. This CDR3 contains 15 residues. Trimming at V came to 5 bases and at J to 8 bases, leaving 8 bases not matched to a gene. Germline CDR1 reads LNHNV; CDR2 reads YYDKDF (reference sequence).

The genes are TRBV9 and TRBJ1-2; D unclear. V dropped 0 bases and J dropped 7 bases, with 10 bases sitting between them. Germline lookup yields CDR1 SGDLS and CDR2 YYNGEE. CDR3 length: 13 residues. The CDR3 protein is CASSVVYRPGYTF. The CDR3 DNA reads TGTGCCAGCAGCGTAGTTTACAGACCTGGCTACACCTTC.

The chain carries TRBV18 and TRBJ1-4, with D hard to call. The ends were cut back, 3 bases at V and 0 bases at J, with 11 bases in the middle. Germline lookup yields CDR1 KGHSH and CDR2 LQKENI. This CDR3 spans 16 amino acids. The CDR3 nucleotides are TGTGCCAGCTCACCGCCCCGGAGCGCAACTAATGAAAAACTGTTTTTT. It translates to CASSPPRSATNEKLFF.

V usage is TRBV9 and J usage is TRBJ2-5, with 10 bases identical to TRBD1. This CDR3 region has 17 residues. V lost 0 bases to trimming and J lost 5 bases; unmatched junction nucleotides: 10. CDR1 and CDR2 from the germline V gene are SGDLS and YYNGEE. CDR3 amino acids: CASSVGLRGQGSETQYF. Here the CDR3 DNA reads TGTGCCAGCAGCGTAGGGCTTAGGGGACAGGGGAGTGAGACCCAGTACTTC.